This TCR beta chain is from a study of CD8 T cells in ankylosing spondylitis. Study observations and caveats: For ankylosing spondylitis blood, a TCR beta motif of 8 or 9 highly homologous variants appeared characteristic. Reported data indicate significant enrichment of disease-linked clones within matched ankylosing spondylitis synovial fluid. Clones linked to the disease showed a CD8+ phenotype. They occurred at relatively low frequencies in peripheral blood.

As to this clonotype: Antigen specificity is unknown.

Each CDR3 protein gets one entry after TCRdb re-called the 5' RACE reads with MiXCR. This repertoire shows about 390,000 distinct CDR3 sequences, more than 20% found once; its top ten account for around 16%. This CDR3 is 11 amino acids long. V was cut by 8 bases and J by 6 bases, with 10 bases left in between. Sequencing was done on a sample of blood, either unsorted or a sorted T cell fraction (not recorded which). This clonotype was sampled from a male donor with ankylosing spondylitis. This sequence joins TRBV12-3 or TRBV12-4 and TRBJ1-2; D uncertain. CDR3 sequence reads: CASGRGDGYTF. The CDR3 nucleotides read TGTGCCAGCGGGCGGGGAGATGGCTACACCTTC.